The T cell receptor beta chain described here comes from a study of beta chain features in type 1 diabetes. The study, taken as a whole, reports: Equally in patients and controls, shorter templates might have been favored by PCR.

This clone was observed a handful of times. Its target is not known. Cell sorting via CD45RO/CCR7/CD25/CD127/CD95/CD27 was performed to obtain CD4+ naive, central memory, regulatory and stem cell-like memory cells. Each sorted fraction was over 98% pure. Reverse transcribing all isolated RNA meant expressed TCRB transcripts were sequenced. About 3.57 million reads were obtained on average from naive, central memory and regulatory T cell samples. This table comes from immunoSEQ multiplex PCR, and its TCRdb copy is limited to in-frame clones, with some not included. The table lists more than 150,000 clones, approximately 10% of them singletons. Germline CDR1 is SGHKS and CDR2 is YYEKEE (reference sequence). There are 15 residues in the CDR3. The V gene end was trimmed by 1 base and the J gene end by 5 bases; junction bases not matched to a gene: 7.

The receptor comes from a man younger than 30 in good health. Sequencing was performed on central memory CD4+ T cells from blood. The V gene is TRBV5-5, the J gene TRBJ2-5, with TRBD2 identical over 8 bases. The CDR3 nucleotides read TGTGCCAGCAGCTTGCGGGGACTAGTGGGGGAGACCCAGTACTTC. Its protein is CASSLRGLVGETQYF.